A selection of T cell receptor beta chains follows, all from one sample in a study of CD8 T cells in ankylosing spondylitis. One entry per CDR3 protein, called by TCRdb with MiXCR from the 5' RACE reads. The top ten clones hold about 8.5% of a sample with about 52,000 distinct CDR3 sequences, about 7.8% of them seen once. The specimen was blood, either unsorted or a sorted T cell fraction (not recorded which). Every receptor here comes from a female donor with ankylosing spondylitis or in good health (not recorded which). Both conserved end residues are part of each CDR3. The D gene is left open where the match is weak. Expanded clones are given a class, and other clones once, few, many or no size at all.

TRBD1 TRBJ2-7 TRBV7-3 many CASSPGTGSSYEQYF TGTGCCAGCAGCCCAGGGACAGGATCATCCTACGAGCAGTACTTC
TRBD2 TRBJ2-1 TRBV5-1 . CATTLAGVNNEQFF TGCGCCACTACACTAGCGGGGGTTAACAATGAGCAGTTCTTC
TRBD2 TRBJ2-5 TRBV5-1 many CASSEGTRQETQYF TGCGCCAGCAGCGAGGGGACTAGACAAGAGACCCAGTACTTC
. TRBJ2-5 TRBV19 . CASSIGLHQETQYF TGTGCCAGTAGTATAGGGCTGCACCAAGAGACCCAGTACTTC
TRBD1 TRBJ2-3 TRBV4-3 many CASSQEARGLDTQYF TGCGCCAGCAGCCAAGAAGCGAGGGGGCTTGATACGCAGTATTTT
. TRBJ1-1 TRBV6-8 many CASILHALRITFF TGTGCCAGCATTTTACACGCCCTCAGGATAACTTTCTTT
. TRBJ1-1 TRBV6-2/TRBV6-3 many CASSGPLGGPNTEAFF TGTGCCAGCAGTGGCCCCCTCGGGGGCCCGAACACTGAAGCTTTCTTT
. TRBJ2-2 TRBV20-1 many CSAKGGAGTGELFF TGCAGTGCTAAGGGGGGGGCTGGCACCGGGGAGCTGTTTTTT
. TRBJ2-5 TRBV5-1 many CASSPGTAIETQYF TGCGCCAGCAGCCCGGGGACTGCCATAGAGACCCAGTACTTC
. TRBJ2-1 TRBV4-3 . CASSHLGGGAGNEQFF TGCGCCAGCAGCCACCTTGGAGGGGGGGCCGGCAATGAGCAGTTCTTC
. TRBJ1-4 TRBV19 many CASTPDGPDEKLFF TGTGCCAGTACCCCGGATGGTCCGGATGAAAAACTGTTTTTT
. TRBJ1-5 TRBV28 . CASKGGNQPQHF TGTGCCAGCAAAGGGGGTAATCAGCCCCAGCATTTT
. TRBJ2-6 TRBV12-3/TRBV12-4 many CASTSSGANVLTF TGTGCCAGCACTTCCTCTGGGGCCAACGTCCTGACTTTC
. TRBJ2-3 TRBV5-1 many CASSLEGRESSTDTQYF TGCGCCAGCAGCTTGGAGGGCAGAGAGTCTAGCACAGATACGCAGTATTTT
. TRBJ1-4 TRBV6-1 many CASSNRDQGEKLFF TGTGCCAGCAGCAACAGGGATCAGGGTGAAAAACTGTTTTTT
. TRBJ2-2 TRBV7-7 few CASSPMTGNTGELFF TGTGCCAGCAGCCCTATGACAGGAAACACCGGGGAGCTGTTTTTT
TRBD2 TRBJ2-3 TRBV15 many CATSSLGGITDTQYF TGTGCCACCAGCAGTCTGGGGGGGATCACAGATACGCAGTATTTT
. TRBJ1-5 TRBV5-1 many CASSLASPGGQPQHF TGCGCCAGCAGCTTGGCTTCGCCTGGAGGTCAGCCCCAGCATTTT
. TRBJ1-1 TRBV5-5 many CASSFIGGTEAFF TGTGCCAGCAGCTTCATCGGGGGGACTGAAGCTTTCTTT
TRBD1 TRBJ1-2 TRBV12-3/TRBV12-4 many CASSFWTGVLRHGYTF TGTGCCAGCAGTTTTTGGACAGGGGTCCTTAGGCATGGCTACACCTTC
. TRBJ2-3 TRBV12-3/TRBV12-4 many CASSLIQVPYTQYF TGTGCCAGCAGTTTAATCCAGGTACCATATACGCAGTATTTT
. TRBJ1-1 TRBV11-2 many CASSGNRNTEAFF TGTGCCAGCAGCGGAAACAGGAACACTGAAGCTTTCTTT
. TRBJ1-2 TRBV6-1 many CASSERAYGYTF TGTGCCAGCAGTGAAAGGGCTTATGGCTACACCTTC
. TRBJ1-4 TRBV10-1 many CASSAAGTGEKLFF TGCGCCAGCAGCGCCGCCGGGACGGGTGAAAAACTGTTTTTT
. TRBJ1-1 TRBV20-1 many CSARPRTMNTEAFF TGCAGTGCTAGGCCCAGGACCATGAACACTGAAGCTTTCTTT
. TRBJ1-1 TRBV6-2/TRBV6-3 many CASSYTVGETEAFF TGTGCCAGCAGTTATACAGTGGGGGAGACTGAAGCTTTCTTT
TRBD2 TRBJ2-2 TRBV5-1 few CASSPRGGNTGELFF TGCGCCAGCAGCCCCCGCGGGGGGAACACCGGGGAGCTGTTTTTT
. TRBJ1-5 TRBV5-1 many CASSVEGIQPQHF TGCGCCAGCAGCGTCGAGGGGATTCAGCCCCAGCATTTT
TRBD1 TRBJ1-2 TRBV10-3 . CAISESLRDRANGYTF TGTGCCATCAGTGAGTCCTTGCGGGACAGGGCCAATGGCTACACCTTC
TRBD2 TRBJ2-3 TRBV20-1 many CSARDWRAGGSTDTQYF TGCAGTGCTAGAGATTGGAGAGCGGGGGGTAGCACAGATACGCAGTATTTT
TRBD1 TRBJ1-6 TRBV7-2 . CASSGTGGKRNSPLHF TGTGCCAGCAGCGGGACAGGGGGCAAACGAAATTCACCCCTCCACTTT
. TRBJ2-5 TRBV4-1 few CASSQFVFKTQYF TGCGCCAGCAGCCAATTCGTGTTCAAGACCCAGTACTTC
. TRBJ2-2 TRBV12-3/TRBV12-4 . CALYLPSGAANTGELFF TGTGCCCTCTATCTTCCAAGTGGGGCCGCGAACACCGGGGAGCTGTTTTTT
. TRBJ1-2 TRBV5-1 few CASSLGGDYGYTF TGCGCCAGCAGCTTGGGCGGAGACTATGGCTACACCTTC
TRBD1 TRBJ1-6 TRBV20-1 . CSASTGTGYNSPLHF TGCAGTGCTAGCACCGGGACAGGGTATAATTCACCCCTCCACTTT
. TRBJ1-1 TRBV29-1 many CSAKDEGRRVGFREAFF TGCAGCGCCAAGGATGAGGGGCGCCGGGTCGGTTTTCGTGAAGCTTTCTTT
TRBD1 TRBJ1-1 TRBV10-3 many CAIGGTGPNTEAFF TGTGCCATCGGGGGGACAGGTCCGAACACTGAAGCTTTCTTT
. TRBJ1-5 TRBV7-8 many CASSPRDTYQPQHF TGTGCCAGCAGCCCTCGGGACACATATCAGCCCCAGCATTTT
. TRBJ1-1 TRBV7-9 . CASGPGVLNTEAFF TGTGCCAGCGGCCCGGGGGTCCTGAACACTGAAGCTTTCTTT